The rows below give T cell receptor beta chains drawn from one sample of a study of vaccination and CD4 T cells after COVID-19. TCRdb re-analysed the PCR reads in MiXCR, keeping a single row per CDR3 protein. The table has 15,000 or so distinct CDR3 sequences, nearly 40% seen once. Their recognized antigens are unknown. The sequenced material came from CD4+ T cells from blood, cultured in vitro. The source of these receptors is a human donor who had recovered from COVID-19. Each CDR3 is given with its conserved first and last residue. The D gene is left open where the match is weak. Clone sizes are given selectively: once, few, many, or a class where the clone is expanded.

NA	NA	TRBV27	TRBJ1-1	TGTGCCAGCAGTTCCAGCTCCTTCAACACTGAAGCTTTCTTT	CASSSSSFNTEAFF
NA	NA	TRBV2	TRBJ2-5	TGTGCCAGCATTGGGGAGGTTGGGGAGACCCAGTACTTC	CASIGEVGETQYF
once	TRBD2	TRBV28	TRBJ2-7	TGTGCCAGCAGTTTCCCCCTTAGATCCAGCGGGAGCTACGAGCAGTACTTC	CASSFPLRSSGSYEQYF
few	NA	TRBV4-2	TRBJ2-6	TGTGCCAGCAGCCAAGAGGCGGCCCAAGCGTCCGGGGCCAACGTCCTGACTTTC	CASSQEAAQASGANVLTF
NA	NA	TRBV12-3/TRBV12-4	TRBJ2-5	TGTGCCAGCAGTCGTAACAGAGTTCGAGAGACCCAGTACTTC	CASSRNRVRETQYF
few	TRBD2	TRBV7-2	TRBJ2-2	TGTGCCAGCAGCCCAGGAAGGCTAGCGGTCACCGGGGAGCTGTTTTTT	CASSPGRLAVTGELFF
few	NA	TRBV27	TRBJ1-2	TGTGCCAGCAGTTTAGGCCGCCCGGGGAACGGTGGCTACACCTTC	CASSLGRPGNGGYTF
NA	NA	TRBV15	TRBJ2-2	TGTGCCACCAGCAGAGATAGGACATTACCACCGAACACCGGGGAGCTGTTTTTT	CATSRDRTLPPNTGELFF
few	NA	TRBV19	TRBJ2-5	TGTGCCAGTAGTACCGCAATCCAAGAGACCCAGTACTTC	CASSTAIQETQYF
NA	NA	TRBV4-2	TRBJ2-7	TGTGCCAGCAGCCCAAACCGGGACACCCACGAGCAGTACTTC	CASSPNRDTHEQYF
NA	NA	TRBV6-2/TRBV6-3	TRBJ2-5	TGTGCCAGCAGTTATTCTTCGGGGGGACAAGAGATCCAGTACTTC	CASSYSSGGQEIQYF
NA	TRBD1	TRBV29-1	TRBJ2-1	TGCAGCGTTGACAGGGGGTCCTACAATGAGCAGTTCTTC	CSVDRGSYNEQFF
NA	NA	TRBV7-2	TRBJ2-7	TGTGCCAGCAGCTGGGGCAGCGGACTCGGGGAGCAGTACTTC	CASSWGSGLGEQYF
few	TRBD1	TRBV10-3	TRBJ1-2	TGTGCCATCAGTGAGTCCGGGACAGGGGGCTCTGGCTACACCTTC	CAISESGTGGSGYTF
NA	NA	TRBV27	TRBJ2-7	TGTGCCAGCAGTTTGAGACAGCGTTACGAGCAGTACTTC	CASSLRQRYEQYF
few	NA	TRBV24-1	TRBJ1-1	TGTGCCACCAGTGATTCAGGATTTGAAGCTTTCTTT	CATSDSGFEAFF
few	NA	TRBV7-9	TRBJ2-3	TGTGCCAGCAGCTTAGAAGGGAACACAGATACGCAGTATTTT	CASSLEGNTDTQYF
NA	NA	TRBV20-1	TRBJ2-7	TGCAGTGCTAGTATGGATTACGAGCAGTACTTC	CSASMDYEQYF
once	NA	TRBV6-1	TRBJ2-1	TGTGCCAGCAGTGAAAGTTGGGTGAGTGAGCAGTTCTTC	CASSESWVSEQFF
NA	NA	TRBV20-1	TRBJ2-1	TGCAGTGCTAGAGTTCCAAGCGGATCCTCCTACAATGAGCAGTTCTTC	CSARVPSGSSYNEQFF
once	NA	TRBV5-1	TRBJ2-2	TGCGCCAGCAGCTTGGTTTTCGGCAACACCGGGGAGCTGTTTTTT	CASSLVFGNTGELFF
NA	NA	TRBV21-1	TRBJ1-5	TGTGCCAGCAGCAAAGACAATTATCCCCCGGGAAATCAGCCCCAGCATTTT	CASSKDNYPPGNQPQHF
NA	TRBD1	TRBV7-9	TRBJ2-7	TGTGCCAGCAGCTTAGGACAGGGCAAAATGGCCTACGAGCAGTACTTC	CASSLGQGKMAYEQYF
NA	TRBD1	TRBV20-1	TRBJ1-5	TGCAGTGCCAACACGGGACAGGGAGGGCAGCCCCAGCATTTT	CSANTGQGGQPQHF
few	TRBD2	TRBV20-1	TRBJ2-7	TGCAGTGCGGGTACTAGCGGACTTACCTACGAGCAGTACTTC	CSAGTSGLTYEQYF
NA	TRBD1	TRBV24-1	TRBJ2-1	TGTGCCACCAGCGTACCGGGACAGCTACACAATGAGCAGTTCTTC	CATSVPGQLHNEQFF
NA	TRBD1	TRBV5-1	TRBJ2-3	TGCGCCAGCAGCATTCGACCGGGGACAGGGGTCCCCCCAGATACGCAGTATTTT	CASSIRPGTGVPPDTQYF
few	NA	TRBV6-1	TRBJ1-2	TGTGCCAGCAGTGAAGGGGGCGGCTATGGCTACACCTTC	CASSEGGGYGYTF
few	NA	TRBV27	TRBJ1-5	TGTGCCAGCAGCGCGAACAGGGTTGGGGTCATGGAAAGCAATCAGCCCCAGCATTTT	CASSANRVGVMESNQPQHF
few	NA	TRBV10-3	TRBJ1-2	TGTGCCAGCACGGAACAGCTGACAAGTGGCTACACCTTC	CASTEQLTSGYTF
once	NA	TRBV9	TRBJ2-3	TGTGCCAGCAGCGTAGGGATTGGGGATACGCAGTATTTT	CASSVGIGDTQYF
NA	NA	TRBV18	TRBJ2-7	TGTGCCAGCTCACCAGATACGCGGGCTGGCTACGAGCAGTACTTC	CASSPDTRAGYEQYF
few	NA	TRBV5-1	TRBJ1-1	TGCGCCAGCAGGCCCCAGGGAGGGACTGAAGCTTTCTTT	CASRPQGGTEAFF
NA	NA	TRBV28	TRBJ1-1	TGTGCCAGCAGTTTAGAAGGAGGGGAGAGGAACACTGAAGCTTTCTTT	CASSLEGGERNTEAFF
few	NA	TRBV15	TRBJ1-2	TGTGCCACCAGCAGAGATTTTTATGGCTACACCTTC	CATSRDFYGYTF
NA	TRBD2	TRBV28	TRBJ2-7	TGTGCCAGCGGACCACGGGGACTAGCGGGAGCCTACGAGCAGTACTTC	CASGPRGLAGAYEQYF